This is a list of T cell receptor beta chains from one sample in a study of blood T cell repertoires in COVID-19. The method was immunoSEQ multiplex PCR; TCRdb's version includes in-frame clones alone and lacks a portion of them. The table includes some 87,000 clones, roughly 80% detected once. Sequenced input: peripheral blood. The source is a man at least 80 years old with active or convalescent COVID-19. The conserved cysteine and the conserved F or W are not part of the CDR3 here.

v_call,j_call,cdr3_aa
TRBV10-3,TRBJ2-1,AISESRQFDEQF
TRBV19,TRBJ1-2,ASSMTGQGNYGYT
TRBV6-2/TRBV6-3,TRBJ1-5,ASSYETGSGDNQPQH
TRBV11-2,TRBJ2-5,ASSSPGLAAWETQY
TRBV27,TRBJ2-3,ASSLSGVAGGAQY
TRBV19,TRBJ1-5,ASSGAGYQPQH
TRBV30,TRBJ1-1,AWSEDRAAF
TRBV5-1,TRBJ2-3,ASSSGLSTDTQY
TRBV6-5,TRBJ1-1,ASSYHPEGGSTEAF
TRBV30,TRBJ1-6,AWRGDQAGSPLH
TRBV15,TRBJ1-2,ATSNNHRGYT
TRBV11-3,TRBJ2-5,ASSLDSRSEETQY
TRBV11-2,TRBJ2-7,ASSLAGAGAGAYEQY
TRBV27,TRBJ1-5,ASRQGADSNQPQH
TRBV3-1/TRBV3-2,TRBJ2-5,ASSPNRLAGGPAQY
TRBV27,TRBJ2-7,ASRAGLYEQY
TRBV19,TRBJ1-2,ASSIPRGGEDGYT
TRBV4-3,TRBJ2-1,ASSDRQGTDNEQF
TRBV23-1,TRBJ1-2,ASSHLPPLGEDGYT
TRBV7-2,TRBJ2-7,ASSLVGPRYEQY
TRBV7-2,TRBJ2-7,ASSLVSASGFYEQY
TRBV18,TRBJ2-1,ASSPYPGAYNEQF
TRBV6-4,TRBJ2-5,ASKRVDRGLKETQY
TRBV19,TRBJ1-5,ASSTGAYQPQH
TRBV6-5,TRBJ1-2,ASTGRAQVGGGYT
TRBV19,TRBJ2-5,ASSGTGEGGEETQY
TRBV28,TRBJ1-3,ASRRSSGNTIY
TRBV6-1,TRBJ1-1,ASSEVGGDTEAF
TRBV5-1,TRBJ2-7,ASSLGQGMVYEQY
TRBV4-2,TRBJ2-7,ASSQVLAGGSSYEQY
TRBV3-1/TRBV3-2,TRBJ1-4,ASSGQANEKLF
TRBV3-1/TRBV3-2,TRBJ2-1,ASSQDVSMKHEQF
TRBV11-2,TRBJ1-2,ASSLGLQGAGYGYT